The 10 T cell receptor beta chains reported below all come from one sample, sequenced in a study of cytomegalovirus exposure and HLA in healthy donors. The study ran its PCR with 60 Vbeta and 13 Jbeta primers. Produced via immunoSEQ multiplex PCR; TCRdb's table is partial and in-frame only. The table includes 140,000 to 150,000 clones, approximately 82% detected once. The sequenced material came from PBMCs. The receptors stem from a woman aged 60-75 years in good health and CMV-seropositive.

This sequence joins TRBV28 and TRBJ1-2, with 8 bases matching TRBD1. In germline, CDR1 is MDHEN, CDR2 SYDVKM. Trimming removed 6 bases from V and 3 bases from J; junction bases left unmatched: 15. CDR3 size: 17 residues. The CDR3 here is CASSQLPGQDTDYGYTF. CDR3 nucleotide sequence: TGTGCCAGCAGCCAACTCCCGGGACAGGATACCGACTATGGCTACACCTTC.

V is TRBV21-1 and J is TRBJ2-3; no check of the table's D call, TRBD2, against the DNA was made. TRBV21-1 is a pseudogene. This CDR3 spans 17 amino acids. The CDR3 spells CASSKVSSGRIADTQYF. CDR3 nucleotides: TGTGCCAGCAGCAAAGTGTCGAGCGGGAGAATTGCAGATACGCAGTATTTT.

The chain is built from TRBV7-9 and TRBJ2-7, with D tentatively TRBD2 (5 bases). V was pared by 5 bases and J by 2 bases, with 13 bases between. The CDR3 is 14 amino acids. CDR1 and CDR2 from the germline V gene are SEHNR and FQNEAQ (reference sequence). This CDR3 reads CASSGRPPTYEQYF. CDR3 DNA: TGTGCCAGCAGCGGGAGACCCCCTACCTACGAGCAGTACTTC.

J is TRBJ2-5 and V is TRBV7-8; D might be TRBD1 (5 bases). V dropped 1 base and J dropped 5 bases, with 14 bases sitting between them. The V gene's germline CDR1 is SGHVS and CDR2 FQNEAQ. There are 15 residues in the CDR3. CDR3 region: CASSLELRGTETQYF. The CDR3 bases are TGTGCCAGCAGCTTAGAATTAAGGGGAACGGAGACCCAGTACTTC. Based on the CDR3 plus reference TRBV7-8 and TRBJ2-5, the full variable domain is GAGVSQSPRYKVAKRGQDVALRCDPISGHVSLFWYQQALGQGPEFLTYFQNEAQLDKSGLPSDRFFAERPEGSVSTLKIQRTQQEDSAVYLCASSLELRGTETQYFGPGTRLLVL.

The chain has TRBV7-9 and TRBJ2-6, with 10 nucleotides matching TRBD1. The CDR3 covers 16 residues. Germline CDR1 is SEHNR and CDR2 is FQNEAQ (reference sequence). The junction had 7 bases not matched to a gene; V was cut back by 5 bases and J by 6 bases. Here the CDR3 reads CASSQGQGTVANVLTF. The CDR3 DNA follows: TGTGCCAGCAGCCAGGGACAGGGGACTGTGGCCAACGTCCTGACTTTC. Variable domain in full (rest from reference TRBV7-9 and TRBJ2-6): DTGVSQNPRHKITKRGQNVTFRCDPISEHNRLYWYRQTLGQGPEFLTYFQNEAQLEKSRLLSDRFSAERPKGSFSTLEIQRTEQGDSAMYLCASSQGQGTVANVLTFGAGSRLTVL.

This chain uses TRBV19 with TRBJ2-7, with 8 bases identical to TRBD2. Per germline, CDR1 LNHDA and CDR2 SQIVND (reference sequence). CDR3 length equals 17 residues. Unmatched junction bases numbered 17, after V lost 5 bases and J lost 5 bases. The CDR3 DNA reads as TGTGCCAGTAGTCGCCCCCCCTCCAGCGGGAGTATTAACGAGCAGTACTTC. It specifies CASSRPPSSGSINEQYF.

This chain links TRBV10-3 with TRBJ2-7; D is unresolved. V lost 6 bases and J lost 3, with 12 bases in between. The germline V gene has CDR1 ENHRY and CDR2 SYGVKD. The CDR3 is made up of 13 amino acids. The CDR3 coding sequence is TGTGCCATCAGCCCCTCCCCAGGCTACGAGCAGTACTTC. Its protein product is CAISPSPGYEQYF.

The chain couples TRBV6-6 to TRBJ2-7, with D unclear. The CDR3 has 13 residues. Germline CDR1 MNHNY, CDR2 SVGAGI (reference sequence). Trimming took 5 bases from V and 4 from J, leaving 12 bases between them. CDR3 amino acids: CASSKSTGYEQYF. In nucleotides, the CDR3 is TGTGCCAGCAGTAAATCCACGGGTTACGAGCAGTACTTC.

The J gene is TRBJ2-7, the V gene TRBV5-1; no firm D call. Trimming cost V 4 bases and J 5 bases, with 19 bases left between them. Germline assignment: CDR1 SGHRS and CDR2 YFSETQ. CDR3 length: 15 residues. Here the CDR3 reads CASSPSPVGTHEQYF. CDR3 in DNA: TGCGCCAGCAGCCCAAGCCCCGTGGGCACCCACGAGCAGTACTTC.

The chain is built from TRBV27 and TRBJ2-5; 9 nucleotides align to TRBD1. The length of the CDR3 is 15 residues. Losses at the gene ends were 5 bases for V and 2 bases for J; bases not matched to a gene: 6. Germline V gene lookup returns CDR1 MNHEY and CDR2 SMNVEV (reference sequence). The CDR3 DNA is TGTGCCAGCAGTAAGGGGACAGGGAGGCAAGAGACCCAGTACTTC. Translating gives CASSKGTGRQETQYF.